This T cell receptor (beta chain) comes out of a study of blood T cell repertoires in COVID-19. On the study more broadly: Sample material is recorded as cDNA or gDNA derived from T cells, B-cell-depleted T cells, or PBMCs.

Germline CDR1 reads LGHDT; CDR2 reads YNNKEL (reference sequence). With 5 bases clipped from V and 8 bases from J, the junction kept 11 bases outside the gene matches. There are 14 residues in the CDR3. As handled by the study authors: How many nucleated cells were present was estimated from reference gene primer amplification. Repertoires were generated with immunoSEQ multiplex PCR, while TCRdb's copy carries only in-frame clones and drops some. That table furnishes V, J and clone size, whereas the DNA furnished D and trimming. This sample has about 74,000 clones, with around 88% found just once. The V call is TRBV3-1 (or the pseudogene TRBV3-2), the J call TRBJ1-2; 7 nucleotides match TRBD1. This receptor was obtained from an elderly woman with acute or convalescent COVID-19. The sample comprised peripheral blood. CDR3 loop: CASSAYDRASGYTF. The CDR3 region has the DNA TGTGCCAGCAGCGCATATGACAGGGCCAGCGGCTACACCTTC.